These T cell receptor beta chains were read from a single sample in a study of human T cells and chemical hapten exposure. One entry per CDR3 protein, called by TCRdb with MiXCR from the RACE reads. The table shows 55,000 to 75,000 distinct CDR3 sequences, with around 12% occurring only once. The input for sequencing was whole blood, taken in connection with sensitization to the hapten diphenylcyclopropenone (DPC). The receptors stem from a man aged 25 to 40 with alopecia areata. Some clones in this sample may be carry-over from other donors' samples. Both conserved end residues are part of each CDR3. A D gene is named only where the DNA matches it firmly. The size field is filled for only some rows; it gives once, few, many or a size class.

J gene: TRBJ1-2
CDR3 length: 14
clone size: NA
V gene: TRBV29-1
D gene: TRBD1
CDR3 DNA: TGCAGCGTTTACTCACCGGGACAGGGAAATGGCTACACCTTC
CDR3 protein: CSVYSPGQGNGYTF

J gene: TRBJ1-6
CDR3 length: 15
clone size: few
V gene: TRBV7-8
D gene: NA
CDR3 DNA: TGTGCCAGCAGCCGGGAGGGGGTTAGTAATTCACCCCTCCACTTT
CDR3 protein: CASSREGVSNSPLHF

J gene: TRBJ1-1
CDR3 length: 14
clone size: NA
V gene: TRBV27
D gene: NA
CDR3 DNA: TGTGCCAGCAGTTCAAGGGATCCTGGCACTGAAGCTTTCTTT
CDR3 protein: CASSSRDPGTEAFF

J gene: TRBJ1-1
CDR3 length: 14
clone size: few
V gene: TRBV29-1
D gene: NA
CDR3 DNA: TGCAGCGTTGATCAAGGGCTTGAAAACACTGAAGCTTTCTTT
CDR3 protein: CSVDQGLENTEAFF

J gene: TRBJ1-5
CDR3 length: 15
clone size: NA
V gene: TRBV5-1
D gene: NA
CDR3 DNA: TGCACCAGCAGCTTAGGGGGGAATAGCAATCAGCCCCAGCATTTT
CDR3 protein: CTSSLGGNSNQPQHF

J gene: TRBJ1-2
CDR3 length: 17
clone size: few
V gene: TRBV28
D gene: TRBD1
CDR3 DNA: TGTGCCAGCAGTTTAAATTTAGGGACAGGGGTCATTAATGGCTACACCTTC
CDR3 protein: CASSLNLGTGVINGYTF

J gene: TRBJ2-7
CDR3 length: 12
clone size: NA
V gene: TRBV28
D gene: TRBD1
CDR3 DNA: TGTGCCAGCCGGGACAGTCCCTACGAGCAGTACTTC
CDR3 protein: CASRDSPYEQYF

J gene: TRBJ2-2
CDR3 length: 14
clone size: NA
V gene: TRBV30
D gene: NA
CDR3 DNA: TGTGCCTGGAGTGTCGACACCAACACCGGGGAGCTGTTTTTT
CDR3 protein: CAWSVDTNTGELFF

J gene: TRBJ1-2
CDR3 length: 14
clone size: many
V gene: TRBV10-3
D gene: TRBD1
CDR3 DNA: TGTGCCATCAGTCCGGGACAGGGTGGCTATGGCTACACCTTC
CDR3 protein: CAISPGQGGYGYTF

J gene: TRBJ2-3
CDR3 length: 15
clone size: NA
V gene: TRBV20-1
D gene: TRBD2
CDR3 DNA: TGCAGTGCTACAAAGCGGGGGGGCGGCACAGATACGCAGTATTTT
CDR3 protein: CSATKRGGGTDTQYF

J gene: TRBJ2-7
CDR3 length: 14
clone size: few
V gene: TRBV9
D gene: TRBD1
CDR3 DNA: TGTGCCAGCAGCCTCAGACAGGGCGGCTACGAGCAGTACTTC
CDR3 protein: CASSLRQGGYEQYF

J gene: TRBJ2-7
CDR3 length: 15
clone size: NA
V gene: TRBV20-1
D gene: TRBD1
CDR3 DNA: TGCAGTCCCTTACCCGGGACAGGGCCATATGACGAGCAGTACTTC
CDR3 protein: CSPLPGTGPYDEQYF

J gene: TRBJ2-3
CDR3 length: 15
clone size: few
V gene: TRBV9
D gene: NA
CDR3 DNA: TGTGCCAGCAGCGTAGCGGGGGCGTTGACAGATACGCAGTATTTT
CDR3 protein: CASSVAGALTDTQYF

J gene: TRBJ1-1
CDR3 length: 16
clone size: many
V gene: TRBV14
D gene: TRBD1
CDR3 DNA: TGTGCCAGCAGCCAACAACACCAGGGGGCTCTCGCTGAAGCTTTCTTT
CDR3 protein: CASSQQHQGALAEAFF

J gene: TRBJ1-2
CDR3 length: 15
clone size: many
V gene: TRBV20-1
D gene: NA
CDR3 DNA: TGCAGTGCTAGGGCGGGACAAGGAGTAGTCTATGGCTACACCTTC
CDR3 protein: CSARAGQGVVYGYTF

J gene: TRBJ1-2
CDR3 length: 14
clone size: NA
V gene: TRBV5-5
D gene: TRBD1
CDR3 DNA: TGTGCCAGCATCGCAGGGGGCGCGAACTATGGCTACACCTTC
CDR3 protein: CASIAGGANYGYTF

J gene: TRBJ1-1
CDR3 length: 12
clone size: many
V gene: TRBV27
D gene: NA
CDR3 DNA: TGTGCCAGCAGGCGCTTGGGGACTGAAGCTTTCTTT
CDR3 protein: CASRRLGTEAFF

J gene: TRBJ2-3
CDR3 length: 15
clone size: NA
V gene: TRBV28
D gene: NA
CDR3 DNA: TGTGCCAGCAGTTTATATCTAACTAGCACAGATACGCAGTATTTT
CDR3 protein: CASSLYLTSTDTQYF

J gene: TRBJ1-1
CDR3 length: 14
clone size: many
V gene: TRBV12-3/TRBV12-4
D gene: NA
CDR3 DNA: TGTGCCAGCAGTTTACTACTACGGGACACTGAAGCTTTCTTT
CDR3 protein: CASSLLLRDTEAFF

J gene: TRBJ1-2
CDR3 length: 11
clone size: NA
V gene: TRBV28
D gene: NA
CDR3 DNA: TGTGCCAGCAGTTTAAAGCAGTTCTACACCTTC
CDR3 protein: CASSLKQFYTF

J gene: TRBJ1-1
CDR3 length: 12
clone size: few
V gene: TRBV24-1
D gene: NA
CDR3 DNA: TGTGCCACCAGTGATCGGGGGACTGAAGCTTTCTTT
CDR3 protein: CATSDRGTEAFF

J gene: TRBJ2-7
CDR3 length: 13
clone size: few
V gene: TRBV28
D gene: TRBD1
CDR3 DNA: TGTGCCAGCAGTGCCTCAGGGGGCGGCGAGCAGTACTTC
CDR3 protein: CASSASGGGEQYF

J gene: TRBJ1-6
CDR3 length: 16
clone size: NA
V gene: TRBV28
D gene: TRBD1
CDR3 DNA: TGTGCCAGCAGTTTCCCCGACAGGGAGACTCGGACACCCCTCCACTTT
CDR3 protein: CASSFPDRETRTPLHF

J gene: TRBJ2-2
CDR3 length: 17
clone size: NA
V gene: TRBV6-1
D gene: TRBD2
CDR3 DNA: TGTGCCAGCATGGACCCATCTAGCGGGGGATACACCGGGGAGCTGTTTTTT
CDR3 protein: CASMDPSSGGYTGELFF

J gene: TRBJ1-2
CDR3 length: 12
clone size: few
V gene: TRBV28
D gene: TRBD1
CDR3 DNA: TGTGCCAGCAGCCGGGACAGGGCTGGCTACACCTTC
CDR3 protein: CASSRDRAGYTF

J gene: TRBJ1-5
CDR3 length: 15
clone size: once
V gene: TRBV15
D gene: NA
CDR3 DNA: TGTGCCACCAGCAGCGGCAGGATGAGCAATCAGCCCCAGCATTTT
CDR3 protein: CATSSGRMSNQPQHF

J gene: TRBJ1-3
CDR3 length: 14
clone size: few
V gene: TRBV29-1
D gene: NA
CDR3 DNA: TGCAGCGTTGACCAGGGAGGCTCTGGAAACACCATATATTTT
CDR3 protein: CSVDQGGSGNTIYF

J gene: TRBJ2-1
CDR3 length: 15
clone size: NA
V gene: TRBV6-5
D gene: TRBD1
CDR3 DNA: TGTGCCAGCAGTTACTCTGGGACAGGGGCCTATGAGCAGTTCTTC
CDR3 protein: CASSYSGTGAYEQFF

J gene: TRBJ2-5
CDR3 length: 18
clone size: NA
V gene: TRBV9
D gene: NA
CDR3 DNA: TGTGCCAGCAGCGTAGACAAGGGGGGCCTCGAATCCCCACTGACCCAGTACTTC
CDR3 protein: CASSVDKGGLESPLTQYF

J gene: TRBJ1-5
CDR3 length: 15
clone size: NA
V gene: TRBV28
D gene: NA
CDR3 DNA: TGTGCCAGCAGTTTGACGACAGTAAGGAATCAGCCCCAGCATTTT
CDR3 protein: CASSLTTVRNQPQHF

J gene: TRBJ1-4
CDR3 length: 10
clone size: few
V gene: TRBV21-1
D gene: NA
CDR3 DNA: TGTGCCAGCAGCGGTGGGAAACTGTTTTTT
CDR3 protein: CASSGGKLFF

J gene: TRBJ1-3
CDR3 length: 14
clone size: NA
V gene: TRBV5-1
D gene: NA
CDR3 DNA: TGCGCCAGCAGCCCCACCACCATGCCGAACACCATATATTTT
CDR3 protein: CASSPTTMPNTIYF

J gene: TRBJ2-7
CDR3 length: 15
clone size: many
V gene: TRBV2
D gene: TRBD1
CDR3 DNA: TGTGCCAGCAGACAAGGACAGGTCAGCTCCTACGAGCAGTACTTC
CDR3 protein: CASRQGQVSSYEQYF

J gene: TRBJ2-5
CDR3 length: 13
clone size: many
V gene: TRBV12-3/TRBV12-4
D gene: NA
CDR3 DNA: TGTGCCAGCAGTTTAGGCTATCAAGAGACCCAGTACTTC
CDR3 protein: CASSLGYQETQYF

J gene: TRBJ2-5
CDR3 length: 18
clone size: many
V gene: TRBV6-2/TRBV6-3
D gene: NA
CDR3 DNA: TGTGCCAGCAGTTACCCCCCAAGAGCGGCGAGCCGGCAAGAGACCCAGTACTTC
CDR3 protein: CASSYPPRAASRQETQYF

J gene: TRBJ1-4
CDR3 length: 13
clone size: many
V gene: TRBV20-1
D gene: NA
CDR3 DNA: TGCAGTGCTAGAGTCTTGGAGGGTGAAAAACTGTTTTTT
CDR3 protein: CSARVLEGEKLFF

J gene: TRBJ2-2
CDR3 length: 17
clone size: few
V gene: TRBV7-8
D gene: TRBD1
CDR3 DNA: TGTGCCAGCGTAAGCAGGGGGCTCGCAATCGGCACCGGGGAGCTGTTTTTT
CDR3 protein: CASVSRGLAIGTGELFF

J gene: TRBJ1-5
CDR3 length: 16
clone size: many
V gene: TRBV5-1
D gene: NA
CDR3 DNA: TGCGCCAGCAGCGCCCTGCCCGGGATTAGCAATCAGCCCCAGCATTTT
CDR3 protein: CASSALPGISNQPQHF

J gene: TRBJ1-5
CDR3 length: 17
clone size: few
V gene: TRBV4-2
D gene: TRBD1
CDR3 DNA: TGTGCCAGCAGCCAAGATCCGTTAGGGACAGGGTATCAGCCCCAGCATTTT
CDR3 protein: CASSQDPLGTGYQPQHF